This T cell receptor beta chain was profiled in a study of OX40 agonist ivuxolimab in advanced cancers. Study-level points and caveats: Both blood CD4+ and CD8+ T cells showed clonal growth by week 6 at 0.1 to 3.0 mg/kg. Antigen specificity remained undetermined for the expanded peripheral T cells. Expanded clones were, on average, more numerous in CD8+ T cells than in CD4+.

Notes on this clone: Its matching antigen is unknown.

The assay was immunoSEQ multiplex PCR, and TCRdb's table has in-frame clones only and misses some. The table has approximately 64,000 clones, 83% seen once. The CDR3 has 13 amino acids. Trimming pared 0 bases from V and 9 bases from J, leaving 10 bases between. In germline, CDR1 is SGHDT, CDR2 YYEEEE. The clonotype was recovered from an adult with an advanced solid tumor such as melanoma, head and neck, liver or kidney cancer. The V and J genes are TRBV5-6 and TRBJ2-4; D may correspond to TRBD1 or TRBD2 (5 bases each). The sequencing here drew on CD4+ or CD8+ T cells sorted from blood, taken in a trial of the OX40 agonist ivuxolimab. CDR3 sequence: CASSLGGVAIQYF. The CDR3 coding sequence is TGTGCCAGCAGCTTGGGAGGGGTTGCCATTCAGTACTTC.